The 12 T cell receptor beta chains below were found in one sample sequenced in a study of blood T cell dynamics during melanoma immunotherapy. Using immunoSEQ multiplex PCR, the repertoire was profiled, and TCRdb retains in-frame clones only, with some absent. The repertoire holds almost 15,000 clones, with approximately 90% as singletons. As to time point: week 3, after first cycle of checkpoint inhibitor. This specimen consisted of blood, obtained from a patient treated with checkpoint blockade. These receptors were collected from a human donor with melanoma.

V and J are TRBV5-4 and TRBJ2-1; TRBD2 matches at 8 bases. The V gene's germline CDR1 is SGHNT and CDR2 YYREEE (reference sequence). CDR3 size: 15 residues. Unmatched junction bases numbered 10, after V lost 4 bases and J lost 7 bases. CDR3: CASSPGGNARNEQFF. The CDR3 DNA follows: TGTGCCAGCAGCCCGGGGGGGAATGCTAGGAATGAGCAGTTCTTC.

This chain connects TRBV14 to TRBJ2-1; TRBD2 might be the D (6 bases). V lost 0 bases to trimming and J lost 2 bases, with 17 bases between them. The CDR3 is 18 amino acids. Germline V gene sequence: CDR1 SGHDN, CDR2 FVKESK. The CDR3 protein is CASSQELLDYITYNEQFF. The CDR3 region has the DNA TGTGCCAGCAGCCAAGAATTGTTGGACTACATAACCTACAATGAGCAGTTCTTC.

The rearrangement joins TRBV19 to TRBJ2-6; TRBD1 is a possible D gene (6 bases). Germline V gene data show CDR1 as LNHDA and CDR2 as SQIVND (reference sequence). With 6 bases removed from V and 4 bases from J, the gap between germline ends came to 22 bases. The CDR3 runs 18 residues. The CDR3 region has the DNA TGTGCCAGTAGGAGACAGGTCGGTAGGGCGCGGGGGGCCAACGTCCTGACTTTC. It codes for CASRRQVGRARGANVLTF.

The genes are TRBV4-2 and TRBJ1-4; D possibly corresponds to TRBD1 (5 bases). V shed 4 bases and J shed 5 bases, with 11 bases lying between them. The CDR3 has 14 amino acids. The germline V gene has CDR1 LGHNA and CDR2 YNFKEQ. CDR3 region: CASSRDGGNEKLFF. The DNA of the CDR3 is TGTGCCAGCAGCCGAGACGGGGGGAATGAAAAACTGTTTTTT.

The chain carries TRBV5-6 and TRBJ2-5, with 15 nucleotides matching TRBD2. Trimming at V came to 6 bases and at J to 4 bases, leaving 4 bases not matched to a gene. Germline values: CDR1 SGHDT, CDR2 YYEEEE. This CDR3 contains 15 residues. The CDR3 sequence: CASTMGLAGGETQYF. The CDR3 coding sequence is TGTGCCAGCACTATGGGACTAGCGGGGGGAGAGACCCAGTACTTC.

V and J are TRBV7-8 and TRBJ1-5, with 8 bases that match TRBD1. The ends lost 3 bases at V and 2 bases at J; junction bases unmatched: 9. This CDR3 has 17 amino acids. The V gene's germline CDR1 is SGHVS and CDR2 FQNEAQ. CDR3 sequence (DNA): TGTGCCAGCAGCTTTGAGCGTGCGGGACAGGGCAATCAGCCCCAGCATTTT. Amino acids: CASSFERAGQGNQPQHF.

V is TRBV19 and J is TRBJ1-1; TRBD1 aligns across 8 bases. CDR1 is LNHDA and CDR2 is SQIVND in the germline V gene (reference sequence). This CDR3 has 13 residues. With 7 bases clipped from V and 4 bases from J, the junction kept 5 bases outside the gene matches. The CDR3 DNA is TGTGCCAGTACCCCTGGACAGGGCACTGAAGCTTTCTTT. Translated: CASTPGQGTEAFF.

The chain employs TRBV5-6 and TRBJ2-7; D not certain. V lost 4 bases and J lost 7, with 12 bases in between. The CDR3 is made up of 12 amino acids. Germline V gene data show CDR1 as SGHDT and CDR2 as YYEEEE. CDR3 bases: TGTGCCAGCAGCATAACCCGAGGAGAGCAGTACTTC. Amino acids: CASSITRGEQYF. The variable domain in full, with the rest retrieved from reference TRBV5-6 and TRBJ2-7, is DAGVTQSPTHLIKTRGQQVTLRCSPKSGHDTVSWYQQALGQGPQFIFQYYEEEERQRGNFPDRFSGHQFPNYSSELNVNALLLGDSALYLCASSITRGEQYFGPGTRLTVT.

The chain couples TRBV7-8 to TRBJ2-5; D gene ambiguous. The CDR3 runs 14 residues. Germline lookup yields CDR1 SGHVS and CDR2 FQNEAQ. The ends were cut back, 4 bases at V and 4 bases at J, with 13 bases in the middle. The CDR3 spells CASSSLTPRETQYF. The CDR3 region has the DNA TGTGCCAGCAGCTCCCTTACGCCCCGAGAGACCCAGTACTTC.

The J gene is TRBJ2-2, the V gene TRBV6-4, with D possibly being TRBD1 or TRBD2 (5 bases each). The V and J ends lost 6 bases and 8 bases respectively, with 16 bases between them. Germline V lookup: CDR1 MRHNA, CDR2 SNTAGT. The CDR3 covers 14 residues. The CDR3 reads CASSPTRGAGELFF. Here the CDR3 DNA reads TGTGCCAGCAGCCCGACACGAGGGGCTGGGGAGCTGTTTTTT.

The rearrangement links TRBV7-8 to TRBJ2-2; TRBD1 might be the D (5 bases). The CDR3 has 15 amino acids. Trimming removed 3 bases from V and 9 bases from J, with 17 bases in between. Germline V CDR1 and CDR2: SGHVS, FQNEAQ. The DNA of the CDR3 is TGTGCCAGCAGCTTCCCCAGGGTTGGATTATGGGAGCTGTTTTTT. Translation gives CASSFPRVGLWELFF. The full variable domain, completed using reference TRBV7-8 and TRBJ2-2, is GAGVSQSPRYKVAKRGQDVALRCDPISGHVSLFWYQQALGQGPEFLTYFQNEAQLDKSGLPSDRFFAERPEGSVSTLKIQRTQQEDSAVYLCASSFPRVGLWELFFGEGSRLTVL.

This clone was detected a few times. The CDR3 nucleotides are TGTGCCAGCAGCGGCTGGGACAGGGACGCCAAAAACATTCAGTACTTC. Encoded protein: CASSGWDRDAKNIQYF. This chain uses TRBV11-3 with TRBJ2-4, with 9 bases lining up with TRBD1. The germline gives CDR1 SGHNT, CDR2 YENEEA. The CDR3 has 16 amino acids. J gave up 1 base and V 5 bases, and 6 bases lay outside the gene matches.